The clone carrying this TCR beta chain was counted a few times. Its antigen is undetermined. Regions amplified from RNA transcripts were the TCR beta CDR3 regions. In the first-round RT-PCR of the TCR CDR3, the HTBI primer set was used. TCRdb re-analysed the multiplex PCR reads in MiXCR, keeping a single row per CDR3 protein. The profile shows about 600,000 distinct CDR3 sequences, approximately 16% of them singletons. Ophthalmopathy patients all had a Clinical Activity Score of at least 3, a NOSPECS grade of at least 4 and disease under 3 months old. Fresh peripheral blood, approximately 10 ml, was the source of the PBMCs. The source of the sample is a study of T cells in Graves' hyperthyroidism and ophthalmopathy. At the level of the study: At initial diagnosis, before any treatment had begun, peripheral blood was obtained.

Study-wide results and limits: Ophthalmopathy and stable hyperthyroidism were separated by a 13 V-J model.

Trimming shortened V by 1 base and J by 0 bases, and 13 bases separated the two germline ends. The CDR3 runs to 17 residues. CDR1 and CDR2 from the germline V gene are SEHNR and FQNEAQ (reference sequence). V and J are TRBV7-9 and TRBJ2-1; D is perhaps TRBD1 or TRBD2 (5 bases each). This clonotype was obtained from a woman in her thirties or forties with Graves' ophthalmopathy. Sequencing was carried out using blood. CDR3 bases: TGTGCCAGCAGCTTAGGGGGCCTGGGGAGCTCCTACAATGAGCAGTTCTTC. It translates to CASSLGGLGSSYNEQFF.